The entry below gives a single TCR beta chain sequence along with its context. The antigen is not known. A single record per CDR3 protein comes from TCRdb applying MiXCR to the reads. The sample has around 450,000 distinct CDR3 sequences; roughly 30% are singletons. The source of the sample is a study of T cell repertoires in cytomegalovirus infection. Study as a whole: Signatures in public TCR beta sequences pointed to both CMV infection and matching HLA type. Findings of the study overall: Dominating the ex vivo response were HLA-C-restricted CMV-specific TCR beta clonotypes.

The CDR3 length is 12 residues. CDR1 is ENHRY, CDR2 SYGVKD, per germline. Between the trimmed V and J ends, which lost 6 bases and 5 bases, there was a span of 10 bases. The chain carries TRBV10-3 and TRBJ2-5, with D perhaps TRBD1 (5 bases). The TCR originated in a human donor in good health (CMV status not recorded). Some clones in this sample may be carry-over from other donors' samples. What was sequenced was PBMCs. The CDR3 is CAIRDSSETQYF. The CDR3 bases are TGTGCCATCAGAGACAGTTCCGAGACCCAGTACTTC.